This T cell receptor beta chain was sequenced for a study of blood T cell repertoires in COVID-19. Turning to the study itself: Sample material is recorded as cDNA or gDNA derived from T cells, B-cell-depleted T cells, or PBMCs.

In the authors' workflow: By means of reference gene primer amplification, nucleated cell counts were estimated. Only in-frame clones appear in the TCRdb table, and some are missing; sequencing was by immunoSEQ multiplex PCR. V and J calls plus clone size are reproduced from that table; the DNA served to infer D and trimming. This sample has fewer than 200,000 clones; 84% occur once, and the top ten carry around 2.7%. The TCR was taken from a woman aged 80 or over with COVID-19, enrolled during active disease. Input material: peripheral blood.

In DNA form, the CDR3 reads TGTGCCAGCTCACCTTGGACAGGGGGAACCGGGGAGCTGTTTTTT. Its translation is CASSPWTGGTGELFF. The V and J genes are TRBV18 and TRBJ2-2; TRBD1 aligns across 10 bases. CDR1 is KGHSH, CDR2 LQKENI, per germline. This CDR3 is 15 amino acids long. V was pared by 3 bases and J by 5 bases, with 3 bases of the junction left unmatched.